Shown below are 18 T cell receptor beta chains from a single sample sequenced in a study of T cell responses to AZD1222 COVID-19 vaccine. Clones were sequenced by immunoSEQ multiplex PCR, and TCRdb holds only the in-frame ones, with some missing. The repertoire holds some 150,000 clones, with 80% to 95% as singletons. The starting material was peripheral blood, obtained on day 0 of AZD1222 vaccination. Source of these receptors: an adult in good health.

The rearrangement links TRBV27 to TRBJ1-5, with a weak D call TRBD1 (5 bases). Germline values: CDR1 MNHEY, CDR2 SMNVEV (reference sequence). This CDR3 is built from 12 residues. V lost 7 bases, J lost 6 bases, and 10 bases lay in between. In DNA, the CDR3 is TGTGCCAGCATGGGGAGGGGTCAGCCCCAGCATTTT. Amino acids: CASMGRGQPQHF.

This clone came up a few times. This chain connects TRBV5-1 to TRBJ1-5; a weak D match, TRBD1 (6 bases). Germline V gene sequence: CDR1 SGHRS, CDR2 YFSETQ. The CDR3 is 14 residues long. Trimming took off 4 bases at V and 5 bases at J, with 13 bases between the two ends. CDR3 bases: TGCGCCAGCAGCCAAGGGGGGCTCGATCAGCCCCAGCATTTT. Its translation is CASSQGGLDQPQHF.

With respect to this clone: Relative to the germline gene, one junction end is altered; a read error may explain this. The J gene is TRBJ2-3, the V gene TRBV27; D remains ambiguous. Germline V CDR1 and CDR2: MNHEY, SMNVEV (reference sequence). This CDR3 contains 16 residues. CDR3 in DNA: TGTGCCAGCAGTTTCATGGCCGTGATGCGCACAAATACGCAGTATTTT. It codes for CASSFMAVMRTNTQYF.

The chain joins TRBV5-1 to TRBJ1-4; D not resolved. Germline V gives CDR1 SGHRS, CDR2 YFSETQ. The CDR3 loop spans 14 amino acids. Trimming took off 0 bases at V and 8 bases at J, with 11 bases between the two ends. The chain's CDR3 is CASSLEGRREKLFF. The CDR3 DNA is TGCGCCAGCAGCTTGGAAGGACGAAGGGAAAAACTGTTTTTT.

This chain joins TRBV3-1 (or the pseudogene TRBV3-2) and TRBJ1-2; D is possibly TRBD1 (5 bases). Trimming left V 6 bases short and J 4 bases short, with 15 bases between. CDR1 is LGHDT, CDR2 YNNKEL, per germline (reference sequence). This CDR3 has 14 amino acids. CDR3 DNA sequence: TGTGCCAGCAGGCAGAGGGAAGGGGCCTATGGCTACACCTTC. Protein product: CASRQREGAYGYTF.

The chain employs TRBV2 and TRBJ1-5; no clear D gene. V gave up 5 bases and J gave up 4 bases, with 12 bases separating them. Germline loops: CDR1 SNHLY, CDR2 FYNNEI. CDR3 length: 14 residues. CDR3 protein: CASSFAGTNQPQHF. The CDR3 DNA reads as TGTGCCAGCAGTTTTGCGGGCACAAATCAGCCCCAGCATTTT.

The V and J genes are TRBV6-5 and TRBJ1-1; D remains unclear. CDR3 length equals 12 residues. V was trimmed by 0 bases and J by 7 bases, leaving 6 bases between them. Germline assignment: CDR1 MNHEY and CDR2 SVGAGI. CDR3 loop: CASSYSLVEAFF. CDR3 coding DNA: TGTGCCAGCAGTTACTCGCTCGTTGAAGCTTTCTTT.

This chain links TRBV7-9 with TRBJ2-7; TRBD2 aligns across 12 bases. This CDR3 comprises 15 residues. The ends lost 4 bases at V and 3 bases at J; junction bases unmatched: 4. Germline values: CDR1 SEHNR, CDR2 FQNEAQ (reference sequence). The CDR3 here is CASSSGLAGLYEQYF. CDR3 in DNA: TGTGCCAGCAGCTCGGGACTAGCGGGCCTCTACGAGCAGTACTTC.

This sequence joins TRBV5-4 and TRBJ1-3; D not resolved. V lost 4 bases and J lost 2, with 16 bases in between. The germline gives CDR1 SGHNT, CDR2 YYREEE (reference sequence). The CDR3 sequence is 16 residues long. The CDR3 DNA follows: TGTGCCAGCAGCAGGAGTGGTCCAGGCCCTGGAAACACCATATATTTT. Protein: CASSRSGPGPGNTIYF.

This rearrangement joins TRBV19 to TRBJ2-1; D is possibly TRBD2 (6 bases). Per germline, CDR1 LNHDA and CDR2 SQIVND (reference sequence). V lost 6 bases, J lost 10 bases, and 16 bases lay in between. This CDR3 spans 13 amino acids. The chain's CDR3 is CASSVGGPGEQFF. CDR3 nucleotides: TGTGCCAGTAGCGTCGGAGGGCCCGGGGAGCAGTTCTTC.

The rearrangement links TRBV4-1 to TRBJ2-4; a weak D match, TRBD2 (6 bases). Per the germline V gene, CDR1 is MGHRA and CDR2 is YSYEKL. This CDR3 is 21 amino acids long. The ends were cut back, 1 base at V and 0 bases at J, with 25 bases in the middle. DNA of the CDR3: TGCGCCAGCAGCCAAGGCGGGGCACCTGGCTGGAGTGGGCTAGCCAAAAACATTCAGTACTTC. This codes for CASSQGGAPGWSGLAKNIQYF.

The V gene is TRBV5-1, the J gene TRBJ1-1; 10 bases are a match to TRBD1. This CDR3 has 17 amino acids. The germline CDR1 and CDR2 sequences are SGHRS and YFSETQ. V dropped 4 bases and J dropped 0; count of bases not matched to a gene: 9. CDR3 nucleotides: TGCGCCAGCAGCGCTGGTTCGGGACAGGGGTTGAACACTGAAGCTTTCTTT. The encoded protein is CASSAGSGQGLNTEAFF.

The V gene is TRBV10-1, the J gene TRBJ2-2; perhaps TRBD1 as D (6 bases). V lost 6 bases, J lost 5 bases, and 10 bases lay in between. CDR3 length: 13 residues. The germline CDR1 and CDR2 sequences are WNHNN and SYGVQD (reference sequence). CDR3 in DNA: TGCGCCAGCAGCGCCAGGGGAACCGGGGAGCTGTTTTTT. Protein sequence: CASSARGTGELFF.

This chain links TRBV3-1 (or the pseudogene TRBV3-2) with TRBJ2-7, with D hard to call. Germline values: CDR1 LGHDT, CDR2 YNNKEL (reference sequence). The CDR3 is made up of 14 amino acids. V lost 2 bases to trimming and J lost 1 base, with 9 bases between them. CDR3 residues: CASSQKGSSYEQYF. The CDR3 DNA reads TGTGCCAGCAGCCAAAAGGGTTCTTCCTACGAGCAGTACTTC.

The rearrangement joins TRBV5-4 to TRBJ1-1; TRBD1 matches 9 bases. J lost 6 bases, V lost 4 bases, and 7 bases had no gene match. This CDR3 is 14 amino acids long. Germline CDR1 SGHNT, CDR2 YYREEE (reference sequence). DNA for the CDR3: TGTGCCAGCAGCCACGGACAGGGGAGACCTGAAGCTTTCTTT. This encodes CASSHGQGRPEAFF.

This sequence joins TRBV10-2 and TRBJ2-3; TRBD1 agrees at 7 bases. Trimming took 7 bases from V and 1 from J; bases not matched to a gene: 5. The V gene's germline CDR1 is WSHSY and CDR2 SAAADI. This CDR3 region has 14 residues. In DNA form, the CDR3 reads TGCGCCAGCAAGTGGGGGACAGGCACAGATACGCAGTATTTT. This gives the protein CASKWGTGTDTQYF.

The chain has TRBV7-9 and TRBJ1-6; D gene uncertain. V was trimmed by 3 bases and J by 4 bases, leaving 19 bases between them. The V gene's germline CDR1 is SEHNR and CDR2 FQNEAQ (reference sequence). The CDR3 is made up of 18 amino acids. CDR3 DNA sequence: TGTGCCAGCAGCTTGGAAGGGCGGGGAACCGAGTATAATTCACCCCTCCACTTT. This codes for CASSLEGRGTEYNSPLHF.

The genes are TRBV19 and TRBJ1-1, with D possibly TRBD1 on 5 matching bases. The length of the CDR3 is 13 residues. The germline V and J ends were trimmed by 6 bases and 4 bases, with 12 bases remaining between them. Germline CDR1 reads LNHDA; CDR2 reads SQIVND (reference sequence). CDR3 in DNA: TGTGCCAGTAGCGGGACTCAGCGCACTGAAGCTTTCTTT. Translation gives CASSGTQRTEAFF.